A selection of T cell receptor beta chains follows, all from one sample in a study of T cell responses to AZD1222 COVID-19 vaccine. Profiled with immunoSEQ multiplex PCR; TCRdb holds only in-frame clones, not every one. The repertoire holds tens of thousands of clones, 85% to 90% seen once, with 9.3% in the top ten. The sequences come from peripheral blood, collected 28 days after the second AZD1222 dose. Receptors were obtained from an adult who received the AZD1222 COVID-19 vaccine. Both conserved end residues are part of each CDR3. A D gene is named only where the DNA matches it firmly. Only some rows state a clone size, as once, few, many or a class for expanded clones.

>TRBV2|-|-|TRBJ1-2
CASRGPYGYTF
TGTGCCAGCAGGGGGCCATATGGCTACACCTTC
>TRBV6-5|TRBD1|-|TRBJ1-5
CASSYAGGIGQPQHF
TGTGCCAGCAGTTACGCAGGGGGTATCGGTCAGCCCCAGCATTTT
>TRBV18|-|-|TRBJ2-5
CASSPDPGRETQYF
TGTGCCAGCTCACCAGACCCCGGTCGGGAGACCCAGTACTTC
>TRBV5-1|-|-|TRBJ1-1
CASSLIGQKNTEAFF
TGCGCCAGCAGCCTGATCGGACAGAAGAACACTGAAGCTTTCTTT
>TRBV19|-|-|TRBJ1-2
CASRGGVHGYTF
TGTGCCAGTCGGGGGGGAGTGCACGGCTACACCTTC
>TRBV30|TRBD1|-|TRBJ1-1
CACGQGGTEAFF
TGTGCCTGCGGACAGGGGGGGACTGAAGCTTTCTTT
>TRBV19|TRBD1|-|TRBJ2-2
CASSIQDRVGTGELFF
TGTGCCAGTAGTATCCAGGACAGGGTTGGTACCGGGGAGCTGTTTTTT
>TRBV6-4|TRBD2|-|TRBJ2-3
CASSPRGAGDAQYF
TGTGCCAGCAGTCCCCGGGGAGCGGGAGATGCGCAGTATTTT
>TRBV5-4|-|-|TRBJ2-1
CASSLAGGGGSYNEQFF
TGTGCCAGCAGCTTGGCCGGGGGAGGAGGTTCCTACAATGAGCAGTTCTTC
>TRBV27|-|-|TRBJ2-3
CASSVYSVSTDTQYF
TGTGCCAGCAGCGTTTATTCCGTAAGCACAGATACGCAGTATTTT
>TRBV19|-|-|TRBJ2-1
CASRLDSQNEQFF
TGTGCCAGTAGGCTGGACAGTCAAAATGAGCAGTTCTTC
>TRBV19|TRBD1|-|TRBJ2-1
CASSTTGTGVGNEQFF
TGTGCCAGTAGTACTACCGGGACAGGGGTGGGCAATGAGCAGTTCTTC
>TRBV9|TRBD2|-|TRBJ2-2
CASSVWVAGAGGELFF
TGTGCCAGCAGCGTATGGGTAGCGGGAGCGGGCGGGGAGCTGTTTTTT
>TRBV7-6|-|-|TRBJ2-1
CASSPGYYNEQFF
TGTGCCAGCAGCCCAGGGTATTACAATGAGCAGTTCTTC
>TRBV9|-|few|TRBJ2-1
CASTYTSSYNEQFF
TGTGCCAGCACGTATACGAGCTCCTACAATGAGCAGTTCTTC
>TRBV5-4|TRBD1|-|TRBJ2-6
CASKRTGGAGANVLTF
TGTGCCAGCAAAAGGACAGGGGGCGCTGGGGCCAACGTCCTGACTTTC
>TRBV2|-|-|TRBJ2-1
CASRAWGGMGYNEQFF
TGTGCCAGCAGAGCGTGGGGAGGAATGGGATACAATGAGCAGTTCTTC
>TRBV19|TRBD2|once|TRBJ2-2
CASSIESGRAAGELFF
TGTGCCAGTAGTATAGAAAGCGGGAGGGCCGCCGGGGAGCTGTTTTTT
>TRBV9|-|-|TRBJ2-7
CASSPRGTAGSYEQYF
TGTGCCAGCAGCCCGAGGGGGACTGCCGGCTCCTACGAGCAGTACTTC
>TRBV7-2|TRBD2|-|TRBJ2-2
CASSLGLAGTGELFF
TGTGCCAGCAGCTTAGGGCTAGCGGGGACCGGGGAGCTGTTTTTT
>TRBV18|-|-|TRBJ1-5
CASALQGPQPQHF
TGTGCCAGCGCCCTACAGGGTCCTCAGCCCCAGCATTTT
>TRBV30|TRBD1|-|TRBJ1-2
CAWSGTGVGGGYTF
TGTGCCTGGAGTGGGACAGGGGTCGGGGGAGGCTACACCTTC
>TRBV2|TRBD1|-|TRBJ1-2
CASRRGPGGGHYGYTF
TGTGCCAGCAGGAGGGGGCCAGGGGGCGGTCACTATGGCTACACCTTC
>TRBV14|-|-|TRBJ2-5
CASSQDLVGGRGETQYF
TGTGCCAGCAGCCAAGATCTGGTGGGGGGGCGAGGAGAGACCCAGTACTTC
>TRBV5-4|-|-|TRBJ2-2
CASSPQGGANTGELFF
TGTGCCAGCAGCCCCCAGGGCGGGGCGAACACCGGGGAGCTGTTTTTT
>TRBV10-3|-|-|TRBJ2-6
CAISETVTLGANVLTF
TGTGCCATCAGTGAGACAGTAACGTTAGGGGCCAACGTCCTGACTTTC
>TRBV12-5|TRBD1|-|TRBJ1-2
CASGRTGSNF
TGTGCTAGTGGCCGGACAGGCTCCAACTTC
>TRBV2|TRBD2|few|TRBJ2-5
CASSAGGDQETQYF
TGTGCCAGCAGTGCGGGGGGAGACCAAGAGACCCAGTACTTC
>TRBV28|TRBD1|-|TRBJ1-1
CASSLGTGGGSGTEAFF
TGTGCCAGCAGTTTGGGGACAGGGGGCGGTTCGGGCACTGAAGCTTTCTTT
>TRBV12-3/TRBV12-4|-|-|TRBJ1-2
CASSPDGRVGYTF
TGTGCCAGCAGTCCTGACGGGAGGGTAGGCTACACCTTC
>TRBV28|-|-|TRBJ2-7
CASPPSAGLRTSEQYF
TGTGCCAGCCCCCCGTCGGCTGGATTACGGACGTCCGAGCAGTACTTC
>TRBV5-1|-|-|TRBJ1-1
CASSFKTGEAFF
TGCGCCAGCAGCTTTAAGACAGGTGAAGCTTTCTTT
>TRBV7-8|-|-|TRBJ2-1
CASSGGASEQFF
TGTGCCAGCAGCGGGGGGGCCAGTGAGCAGTTCTTC
>TRBV11-3|-|few|TRBJ1-2
CASSLEGRDGQYGYTF
TGTGCCAGCAGCTTAGAAGGACGGGACGGACAATATGGCTACACCTTC
>TRBV20-1|-|-|TRBJ2-4
CSASVVENIQYF
TGCAGTGCTAGTGTAGTCGAAAACATTCAGTACTTC
>TRBV24-1|-|few|TRBJ1-5
CATSDRIFNQPQHF
TGTGCCACCAGTGACAGGATATTCAATCAGCCCCAGCATTTT
>TRBV7-2|TRBD2|-|TRBJ2-3
CASSLSSSGSPPDTQYF
TGTGCCAGCAGCTTAAGTTCTAGCGGGTCCCCCCCAGATACGCAGTATTTT
>TRBV18|TRBD1|few|TRBJ2-2
CASSPGTGGTGELFF
TGTGCCAGCTCACCCGGGACAGGGGGCACCGGGGAGCTGTTTTTT
>TRBV20-1|-|-|TRBJ1-1
CSASGIEAFF
TGCAGTGCTTCGGGGATTGAAGCTTTCTTT
>TRBV5-4|-|-|TRBJ1-6
CASSLGHLDSPLHF
TGTGCCAGCAGCTTGGGTCACTTAGATTCACCCCTCCACTTT
>TRBV6-2/TRBV6-3|TRBD2|-|TRBJ2-1
CASSLGTSGRYNEQFF
TGTGCCAGCAGTCTCGGGACTAGCGGGAGGTACAATGAGCAGTTCTTC
>TRBV19|-|-|TRBJ1-2
CASSIVDWGYTF
TGTGCCAGTAGTATCGTCGATTGGGGCTACACCTTC
>TRBV11-3|TRBD1|-|TRBJ2-6
CASSPGQGSSGANVLTF
TGTGCCAGCAGCCCGGGACAGGGGTCCTCTGGGGCCAACGTCCTGACTTTC
>TRBV29-1|-|-|TRBJ1-1
CSVQRTSNTEAFF
TGCAGCGTCCAAAGAACGTCGAACACTGAAGCTTTCTTT
>TRBV7-3|-|-|TRBJ1-2
CASSLDPGADGGYTF
TGTGCCAGCAGCTTAGATCCGGGGGCGGACGGTGGCTACACCTTC
>TRBV12-5|TRBD2|-|TRBJ2-2
CASGLPGLLGELFF
TGTGCTAGTGGTTTGCCGGGACTATTGGGGGAGCTGTTTTTT
>TRBV4-3|TRBD2|once|TRBJ2-1
CASSLSGGAYNEQFF
TGCGCCAGCAGCCTTAGCGGGGGGGCCTACAATGAGCAGTTCTTC
>TRBV6-5|-|-|TRBJ1-3
CASSYLGSGVRNTIYF
TGTGCCAGCAGTTATCTCGGGTCAGGGGTTAGGAACACCATATATTTT
>TRBV6-2/TRBV6-3|-|once|TRBJ2-7
CASSQQLGSYEQYF
TGTGCCAGCAGCCAACAGTTGGGGTCCTACGAGCAGTACTTC
>TRBV19|TRBD1|-|TRBJ1-5
CASSTTGLSNQPQHF
TGTGCCAGTAGTACGACAGGGTTGAGCAATCAGCCCCAGCATTTT
>TRBV7-9|-|-|TRBJ1-3
CASSLGYRNTIYF
TGTGCCAGCAGCCTCGGGTATCGAAACACCATATATTTT
>TRBV7-8|-|-|TRBJ1-6
CASSLAVHNSPLHF
TGTGCCAGCAGCTTAGCTGTCCATAATTCACCCCTCCACTTT
>TRBV5-1|-|-|TRBJ2-2
CASSLPLAVNTGELFF
TGCGCCAGCAGCTTGCCATTAGCGGTCAACACCGGGGAGCTGTTTTTT
>TRBV3-1/TRBV3-2|TRBD1|-|TRBJ1-5
CASSMFRDRDVNGNQPQHF
TGTGCCAGCAGTATGTTCCGGGACAGGGACGTTAATGGCAATCAGCCCCAGCATTTT
>TRBV5-1|TRBD1|-|TRBJ2-2
CASSLVWTGYTGELFF
TGCGCCAGCAGCTTGGTTTGGACAGGGTACACCGGGGAGCTGTTTTTT
>TRBV19|TRBD2|-|TRBJ2-5
CASSLLRTGGRETQYF
TGTGCCAGTAGCCTCCTTAGGACGGGGGGGCGGGAGACCCAGTACTTC
>TRBV27|-|few|TRBJ2-7
CASSLRQSYEQYF
TGTGCCAGCAGTTTGAGGCAATCCTACGAGCAGTACTTC